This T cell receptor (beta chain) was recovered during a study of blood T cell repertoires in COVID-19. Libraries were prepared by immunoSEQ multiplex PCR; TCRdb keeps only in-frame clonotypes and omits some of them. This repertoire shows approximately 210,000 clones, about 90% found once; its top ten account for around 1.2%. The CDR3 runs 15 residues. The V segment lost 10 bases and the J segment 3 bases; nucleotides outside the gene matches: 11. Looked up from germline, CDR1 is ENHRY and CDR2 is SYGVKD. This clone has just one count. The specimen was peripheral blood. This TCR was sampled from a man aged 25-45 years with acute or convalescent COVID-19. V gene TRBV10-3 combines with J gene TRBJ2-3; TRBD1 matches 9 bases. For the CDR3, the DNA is TGTGCCACGCACGCCGGGACAGGGAAGACAGATACGCAGTATTTT. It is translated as CATHAGTGKTDTQYF.